This T cell receptor (beta chain) was sequenced during a study of blood T cell repertoires in COVID-19. Overall study context: PBMCs, B-cell-depleted T cells, or T cells provided the cDNA or gDNA that made up the material.

The CDR3 length is 14 residues. With 0 bases removed from V and 8 bases from J, the gap between germline ends came to 11 bases. The germline V gene encodes CDR1 ENHRY and CDR2 SYGVKD. Profiling relied on immunoSEQ multiplex PCR, and the TCRdb table lists in-frame clones only, not all of them. The sample has over 450,000 clones; about 88% are singletons. The chain links TRBV10-3 to TRBJ1-5; weak D call: TRBD1 (5 bases). This receptor was obtained from a woman aged 45-59 years with COVID-19, enrolled during active disease. The sample consisted of peripheral blood. The DNA of the CDR3 is TGTGCCATCAGTGAGTCAGGTCAAGGGGAGCCCCAGCATTTT. As protein: CAISESGQGEPQHF.